The 5 T cell receptor beta chains given below trace back to one sample, sequenced in a study of CD4 T cells in relation to SARS-CoV-2 and coronaviruses. These TCRs are of unknown antigen specificity. Before the COVID-19 pandemic, during about 2011-2019, CD4+ T cells were taken from unexposed donors. After more than eight days of culture, CD4+ T cells were isolated. The repertoire was sequenced with immunoSEQ multiplex PCR; TCRdb's copy has only in-frame clones and lacks some. The sample includes 25,000 to 30,000 clones, 75% to 80% of them seen just once. Sequenced material: CD4+ T cells from PBMCs, cultured in vitro. Receptor source: a human donor in good health.

The rearrangement joins TRBV9 to TRBJ2-7; 9 nucleotides line up with TRBD1. Unmatched junction bases numbered 12, after V lost 0 bases and J lost 8 bases. Germline V gene data show CDR1 as SGDLS and CDR2 as YYNGEE. The CDR3 spans 16 residues. The CDR3 DNA sequence: TGTGCCAGCAGCGTAGATTCCGGGACAGGGTTCGGGCAGCAGTACTTC. It specifies CASSVDSGTGFGQQYF.

J is TRBJ2-5 and V is TRBV18, with D possibly being TRBD1 or TRBD2 (5 bases each). Deletions cut 2 bases from V and 3 bases from J, with 13 bases between. The CDR3 is 15 residues long. The germline V gene encodes CDR1 KGHSH and CDR2 LQKENI. CDR3 in DNA: TGTGCCAGCTCACCAGGGGGTGGGCGGAAAGAGACCCAGTACTTC. Its protein is CASSPGGGRKETQYF.

V usage is TRBV6-5 and J usage is TRBJ1-5, with D maybe TRBD1 (6 bases). The CDR3 has 16 residues. Looked up from germline, CDR1 is MNHEY and CDR2 is SVGAGI. The V end was cut by 4 bases, the J end by 4 bases, with 17 bases between. CDR3 sequence (DNA): TGTGCCAGCAGTTCCTGGAACAGGGCTGGAAATCAGCCCCAGCATTTT. It translates to CASSSWNRAGNQPQHF.

J is TRBJ2-7 and V is TRBV6-5, with D tentatively TRBD1 or TRBD2 (6 bases each). CDR3 length: 13 residues. Trimming pared 11 bases from V and 2 bases from J, leaving 16 bases between. Germline V CDR1 and CDR2: MNHEY, SVGAGI. DNA of the CDR3: TGTGCCGGTTTGAGGGGGAGGCCCTACGAGCAGTACTTC. Amino acids: CAGLRGRPYEQYF.

The chain uses TRBV9 and TRBJ2-3; D might be TRBD2 (5 bases). V dropped 3 bases and J dropped 6 bases, with 17 bases sitting between them. CDR3 length equals 15 residues. Germline loops: CDR1 SGDLS, CDR2 YYNGEE. The CDR3 region is CASSALLVPADTQYF. The CDR3, as DNA: TGTGCCAGCAGCGCCTTACTAGTCCCGGCGGATACGCAGTATTTT.